This T cell receptor (beta chain) came from a study of T cell responses to AZD1222 COVID-19 vaccine (dated by TCRdb to the early 2020s). Turning to the overall study: AZD1222 recipients given second doses at about 4 weeks or at about 12 weeks were pooled, since spike-specific TCR depth and breadth were not found to differ between the two schedules. TCR sequencing was performed for 230 to 250 trial participants, of whom 200 to 210 were given two doses of AZD1222 and approximately 25 were given two doses of MenACWY control vaccine. Trial participants were enrolled by age into subgroups of 18-55, 56-69 and 70-plus years, and 148, 28 and 57 TCR-sequenced participants, respectively, were included in these subgroups. What the work shows at the level of the full study, not this receptor alone: After two AZD1222 doses, spike-specific TCR breadth and depth were significantly higher than at day 0 and than in MenACWY recipients. Because no day 14 peak-response samples were available, the repertoires could be characterized only after the peak T cell response. Only six AZD1222 recipients were SARS-CoV-2 seropositive at baseline, limiting conclusions about previously exposed vaccinees. Reportedly, close to half of the unique spike-specific TCRs recognized epitopes lying outside the regions that are mutated in the B.1.351 and B.1.1.7 variants. Participants were mostly white British and included more females than males, and it was suggested by the authors that clonal diversity may have been underestimated. In the small 56-69-year group, the increase in depth fell short of significance, most likely because of low power. The whole spike protein was spanned by vaccine-associated CD4 TCRs, and dominant responses were seen in regions 160-218 and 743-854.

As for this clone: No antigen is known for it. Base-call qualities are not available, and no considerably larger clone is one nucleotide away.

Reading from cysteine to phenylalanine, the CDR3 counts 14 amino acids. Solely the CDR3 DNA is kept, with 42 bases framed from the first base. V is pared back by 3 bases and J by 7 bases, with 15 bases lying between the germline termini. The germline V gene specifies KGHSY as CDR1 and FQNENV as CDR2. The CDR3 regions of human TCRbeta chains were analyzed by immunosequencing. Concerning the study's data processing: TCRs in the repertoires were compared against a reference library of SARS-CoV-2-specific TCRs that had been generated with the MIRA antigen-specificity platform. Breadth was defined as the fraction of unique TCRs that were SARS-CoV-2-associated, and depth was defined as the fraction of total T cells that were SARS-CoV-2-associated. Each spike-specific TCR was assigned to its reactive spike region and to a CD4 or CD8 class using the MIRA data. Log10-transformed breadth and depth values were compared by one-way ANOVA with Sidak's multiple comparisons tests. The clones in this table, taken by TCRdb from immuneACCESS, are in-frame only. Not every clone is retained; where verified, under half of the shortfall comes from an unresolved V gene, and the cause of the rest is unknown. D and trimming come from the DNA, and the V and J calls and clone size come from that table. This sample holds about 110,000 clones; about 81% were observed only once. The ten largest clonotypes hold less than 6% of the sample.

This specimen's time point label, interpreted: baseline before first vaccination. The vaccinee samples were drawn from two UK trials, COV001 and COV002, one of which was a single-blind randomized controlled phase 2/3 trial testing AZD1222 (ChAdOx1 nCoV-19) in healthy adults. For TCRbeta chain sequencing, PBMC samples were collected from trial participants at day 0 and at day 28 after the second dose. This receptor was obtained from an adult in good health. The sample in question was peripheral blood, obtained on day 0 of AZD1222 vaccination. The chain employs TRBV16 and TRBJ1-2; the D gene remains uncertain. The CDR3 loop reads CASSHLTQAFGYTF. The DNA reads TGTGCCAGCAGCCACCTGACCCAGGCGTTTGGCTACACCTTC.